This TCR beta chain was identified during a study of post-analysis software for immune sequencing data. Study conclusions and caveats: Controls showed lower frequencies than patients for a few TRBV segments, and TRBV5-6, TRBV5-1 and TRBV20-1 were among these.

CDR1 is MNHNS, CDR2 SASEGT, per germline. There are 18 residues in the CDR3. V was cut by 11 bases and J by 4 bases, with 30 bases left in between. With respect to this clonotype: Antigen specificity is unknown.

The library was made from cDNA and included unique molecular identifiers. TCRdb reprocessed the PCR reads via MiXCR and lists one record per CDR3 protein. Of hundreds of thousands of distinct CDR3 sequences in the sample, 25% to 30% were seen once. Sequencing was carried out using blood. The chain couples TRBV6-1 to TRBJ2-1, with D possibly being TRBD2 (6 bases). The source is a girl between 10 and 17 years old with multiple sclerosis. The CDR3 reads CALKKSRTGGTYYNEQFF. The CDR3 nucleotides are TGTGCCCTAAAGAAAAGTCGGACTGGCGGGACTTATTACAATGAGCAGTTCTTC.